This T cell receptor beta chain comes out of a study of shared clonotypes between healthy human individuals. Naive CD8 cells, CD45RO-negative and positively selected for CCR7, excluded terminally differentiated effector memory CD45RA+ cells. CDR1 is SGHRS, CDR2 YFSETQ, per germline. This CDR3 contains 18 residues. Unmatched junction bases numbered 12, after V lost 0 bases and J lost 6 bases. Produced via immunoSEQ multiplex PCR; TCRdb's table is partial and in-frame only. The sample records hundreds of thousands of clones, approximately 96% being singletons. The sequence came from a woman aged 25 to 45 in good health. What was sequenced was naive CD8+ T cells sorted from blood. The chain has TRBV5-1 and TRBJ2-1, with TRBD2 matching 10 bases. The CDR3 DNA follows: TGCGCCAGCAGCTTGGCCGGTAGTCTAGCGGGAGTTGGCAATGAGCAGTTCTTC. It translates to CASSLAGSLAGVGNEQFF. Using reference TRBV5-1 and TRBJ2-1 for the parts outside the CDR3, the full variable domain is KAGVTQTPRYLIKTRGQQVTLSCSPISGHRSVSWYQQTPGQGLQFLFEYFSETQRNKGNFPGRFSGRQFSNSRSEMNVSTLELGDSALYLCASSLAGSLAGVGNEQFFGPGTRLTVL.